This T cell receptor beta chain was documented in a study of tumor-infiltrating lymphocytes in oesophageal squamous cell carcinoma. The junction had 8 bases not matched to a gene; V was cut back by 5 bases and J by 2 bases. The germline V gene encodes CDR1 SGHTA and CDR2 FQGNSA. The CDR3 runs to 16 residues. In TCRdb, the PCR reads were re-called with MiXCR into one record per CDR3 protein. The sample records about 21,000 distinct CDR3 sequences, around two fifths being singletons. The TCR originated in a male donor with esophageal squamous cell carcinoma. Material for sequencing was esophageal tumor tissue. The chain joins TRBV7-2 to TRBJ2-3, with 9 bases matching TRBD2. CDR3 DNA sequence: TGTGCCAGCAGCCAGGGGCTAGCGGGAAACACAGATACGCAGTATTTT. As protein: CASSQGLAGNTDTQYF.